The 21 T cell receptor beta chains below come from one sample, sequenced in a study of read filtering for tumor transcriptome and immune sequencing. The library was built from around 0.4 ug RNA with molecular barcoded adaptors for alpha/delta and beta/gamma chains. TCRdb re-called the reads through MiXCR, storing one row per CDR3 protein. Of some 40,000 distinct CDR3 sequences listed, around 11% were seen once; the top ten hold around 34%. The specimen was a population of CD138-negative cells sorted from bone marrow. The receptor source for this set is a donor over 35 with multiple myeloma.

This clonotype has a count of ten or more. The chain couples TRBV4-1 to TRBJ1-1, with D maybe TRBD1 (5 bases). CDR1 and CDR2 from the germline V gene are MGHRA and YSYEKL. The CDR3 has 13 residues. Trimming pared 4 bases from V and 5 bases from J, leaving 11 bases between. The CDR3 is CASSRGGTTEAFF. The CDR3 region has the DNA TGCGCCAGCAGCCGGGGAGGGACGACTGAAGCTTTCTTT.

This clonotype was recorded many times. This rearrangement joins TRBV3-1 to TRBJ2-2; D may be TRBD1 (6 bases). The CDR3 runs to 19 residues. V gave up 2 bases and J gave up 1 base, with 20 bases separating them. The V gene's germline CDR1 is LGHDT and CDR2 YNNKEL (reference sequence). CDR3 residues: CASSQRLDPLGGNTGELFF. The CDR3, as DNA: TGTGCCAGCAGCCAAAGATTGGATCCCCTAGGGGGGAACACCGGGGAGCTGTTTTTT. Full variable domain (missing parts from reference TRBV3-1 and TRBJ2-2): DTAVSQTPKYLVTQMGNDKSIKCEQNLGHDTMYWYKQDSKKFLKIMFSYNNKELIINETVPNRFSPKSPDKAHLNLHINSLELGDSAVYFCASSQRLDPLGGNTGELFFGEGSRLTVL.

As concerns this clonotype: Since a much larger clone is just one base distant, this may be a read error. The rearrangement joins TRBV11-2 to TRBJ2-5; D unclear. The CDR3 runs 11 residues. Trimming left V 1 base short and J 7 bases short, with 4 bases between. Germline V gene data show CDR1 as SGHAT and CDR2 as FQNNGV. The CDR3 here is CASSLAATQYF. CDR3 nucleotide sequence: TGTGCCAGCAGCTTAGCTGCGACCCAGTACTTC.

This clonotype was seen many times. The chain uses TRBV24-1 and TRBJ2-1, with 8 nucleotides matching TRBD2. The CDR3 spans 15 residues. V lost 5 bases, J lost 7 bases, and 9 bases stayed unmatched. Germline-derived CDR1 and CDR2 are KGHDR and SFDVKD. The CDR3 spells CATSGGSGGWNEQFF. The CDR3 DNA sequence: TGTGCCACCAGTGGAGGCAGCGGGGGATGGAATGAGCAGTTCTTC.

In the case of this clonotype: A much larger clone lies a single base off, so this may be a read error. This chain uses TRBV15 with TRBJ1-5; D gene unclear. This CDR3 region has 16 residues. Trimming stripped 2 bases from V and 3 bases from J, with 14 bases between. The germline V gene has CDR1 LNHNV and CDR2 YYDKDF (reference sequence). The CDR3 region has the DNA TGTGCCACCAGCAGAACTACAACGGGCGTCAATCAGCCCCAGCATTTT. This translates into CATSRTTTGVNQPQHF.

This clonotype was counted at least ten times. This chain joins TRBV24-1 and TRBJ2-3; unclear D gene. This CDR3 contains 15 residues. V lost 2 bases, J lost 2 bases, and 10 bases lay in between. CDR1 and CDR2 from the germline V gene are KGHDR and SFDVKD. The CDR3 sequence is CATSDSRGFTDTQYF. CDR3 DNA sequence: TGTGCCACCAGTGATTCAAGAGGATTCACAGATACGCAGTATTTT.

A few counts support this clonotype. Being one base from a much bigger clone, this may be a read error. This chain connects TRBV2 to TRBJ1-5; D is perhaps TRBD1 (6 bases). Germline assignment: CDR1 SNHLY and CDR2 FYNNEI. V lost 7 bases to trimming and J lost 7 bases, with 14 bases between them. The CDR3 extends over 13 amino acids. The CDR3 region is CASTDSGGQPQHF. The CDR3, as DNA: TGTGCCAGCACAGACAGTGGGGGCCAGCCCCAGCATTTT.

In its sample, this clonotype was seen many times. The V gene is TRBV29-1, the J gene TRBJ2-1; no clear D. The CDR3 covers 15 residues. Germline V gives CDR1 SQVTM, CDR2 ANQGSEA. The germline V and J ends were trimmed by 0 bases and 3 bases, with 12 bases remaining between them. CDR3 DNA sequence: TGCAGCGTTGAAGATCGCCTGGTCTACTACAATGAGCAGTTCTTC. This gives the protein CSVEDRLVYYNEQFF.

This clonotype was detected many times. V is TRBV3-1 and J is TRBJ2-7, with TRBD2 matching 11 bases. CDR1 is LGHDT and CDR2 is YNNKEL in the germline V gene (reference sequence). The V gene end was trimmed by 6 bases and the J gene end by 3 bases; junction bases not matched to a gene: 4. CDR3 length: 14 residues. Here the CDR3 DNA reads TGTGCCAGCAGTCCTACTAGCGGGGGCTACGAGCAGTACTTC. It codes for CASSPTSGGYEQYF.

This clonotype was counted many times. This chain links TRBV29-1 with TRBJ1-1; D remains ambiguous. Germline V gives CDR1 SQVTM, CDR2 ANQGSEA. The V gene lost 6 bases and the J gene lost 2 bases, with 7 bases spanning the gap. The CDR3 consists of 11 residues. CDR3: CSVQVNTEAFF. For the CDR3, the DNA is TGCAGCGTCCAAGTTAACACTGAAGCTTTCTTT.

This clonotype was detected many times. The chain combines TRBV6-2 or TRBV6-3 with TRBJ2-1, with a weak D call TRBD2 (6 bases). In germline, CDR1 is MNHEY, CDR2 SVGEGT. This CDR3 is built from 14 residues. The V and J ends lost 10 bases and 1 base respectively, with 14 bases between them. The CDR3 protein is CAIGDGGSYNEQFF. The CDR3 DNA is TGTGCCATCGGGGACGGGGGTTCCTACAATGAGCAGTTCTTC.

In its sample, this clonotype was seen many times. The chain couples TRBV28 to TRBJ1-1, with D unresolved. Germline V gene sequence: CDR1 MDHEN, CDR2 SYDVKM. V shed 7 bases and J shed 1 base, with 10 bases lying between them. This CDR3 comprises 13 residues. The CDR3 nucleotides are TGTGCCAGCACCAGAGCATGGAACACTGAAGCTTTCTTT. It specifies CASTRAWNTEAFF.

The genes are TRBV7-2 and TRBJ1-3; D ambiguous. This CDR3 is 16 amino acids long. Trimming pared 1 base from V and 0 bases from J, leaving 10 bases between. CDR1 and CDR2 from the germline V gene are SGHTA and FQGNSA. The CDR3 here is CASSLERAISGNTIYF. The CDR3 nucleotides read TGTGCCAGCAGCTTAGAAAGGGCGATCTCTGGAAACACCATATATTTT.

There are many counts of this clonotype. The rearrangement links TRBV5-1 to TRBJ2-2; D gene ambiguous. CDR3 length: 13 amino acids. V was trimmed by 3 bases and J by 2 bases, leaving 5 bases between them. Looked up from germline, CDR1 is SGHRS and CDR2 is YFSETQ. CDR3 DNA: TGCGCCAGCAGCTCGACTAACACCGGGGAGCTGTTTTTT. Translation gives CASSSTNTGELFF.

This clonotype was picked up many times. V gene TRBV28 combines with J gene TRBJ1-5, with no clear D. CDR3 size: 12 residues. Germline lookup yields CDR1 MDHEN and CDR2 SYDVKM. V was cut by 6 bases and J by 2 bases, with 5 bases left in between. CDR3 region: CASSLGNQPQHF. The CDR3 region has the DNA TGTGCCAGCAGCTTGGGCAATCAGCCCCAGCATTTT. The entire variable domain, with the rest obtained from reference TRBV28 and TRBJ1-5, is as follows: DVKVTQSSRYLVKRTGEKVFLECVQDMDHENMFWYRQDPGLGLRLIYFSYDVKMKEKGDIPEGYSVSREKKERFSLILESASTNQTSMYLCASSLGNQPQHFGDGTRLSIL.

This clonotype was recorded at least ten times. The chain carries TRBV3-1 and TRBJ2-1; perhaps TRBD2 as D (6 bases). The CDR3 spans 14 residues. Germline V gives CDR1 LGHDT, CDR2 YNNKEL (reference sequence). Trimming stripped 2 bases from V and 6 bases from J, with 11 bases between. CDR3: CASSQYRGSNEQFF. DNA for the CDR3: TGTGCCAGCAGCCAATATCGGGGGAGCAATGAGCAGTTCTTC.

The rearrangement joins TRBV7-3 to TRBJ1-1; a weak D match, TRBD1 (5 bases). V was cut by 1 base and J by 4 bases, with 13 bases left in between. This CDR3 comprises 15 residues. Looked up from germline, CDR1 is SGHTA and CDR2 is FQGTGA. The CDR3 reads CASSLKGQQGTEAFF. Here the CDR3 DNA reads TGTGCCAGCAGCTTAAAGGGTCAGCAGGGCACTGAAGCTTTCTTT.

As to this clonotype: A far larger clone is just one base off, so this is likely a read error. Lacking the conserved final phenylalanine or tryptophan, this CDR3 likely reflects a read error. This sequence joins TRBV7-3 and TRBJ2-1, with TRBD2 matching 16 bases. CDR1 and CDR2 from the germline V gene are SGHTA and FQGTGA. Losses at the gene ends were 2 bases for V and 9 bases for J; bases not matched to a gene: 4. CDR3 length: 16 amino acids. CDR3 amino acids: CASSLGTSGGAFEQFL. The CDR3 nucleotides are TGTGCCAGCAGCTTAGGGACTAGCGGGGGGGCCTTTGAGCAGTTCCTC.

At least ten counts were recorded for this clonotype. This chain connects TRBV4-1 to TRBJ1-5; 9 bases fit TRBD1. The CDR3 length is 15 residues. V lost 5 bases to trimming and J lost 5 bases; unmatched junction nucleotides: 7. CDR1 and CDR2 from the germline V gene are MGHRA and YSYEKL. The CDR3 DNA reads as TGCGCCAGCAGCTGGGGGACAGGGCATGATCAGCCCCAGCATTTT. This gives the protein CASSWGTGHDQPQHF.

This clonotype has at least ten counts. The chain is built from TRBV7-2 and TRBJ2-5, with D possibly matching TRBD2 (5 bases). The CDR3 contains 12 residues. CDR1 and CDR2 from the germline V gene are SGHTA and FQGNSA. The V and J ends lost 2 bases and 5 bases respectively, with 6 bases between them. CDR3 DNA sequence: TGTGCCAGCAGCTTACGAGGGGAGACCCAGTACTTC. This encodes CASSLRGETQYF.

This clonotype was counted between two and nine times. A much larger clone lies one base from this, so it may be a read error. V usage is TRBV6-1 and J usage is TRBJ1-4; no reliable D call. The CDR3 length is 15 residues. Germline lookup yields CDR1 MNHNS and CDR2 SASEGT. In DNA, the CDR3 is TGTGCCAGCAGTGAATTGGGCGGATTAATGAGGAAACGGTTTTTT. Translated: CASSELGGLMRKRFF.